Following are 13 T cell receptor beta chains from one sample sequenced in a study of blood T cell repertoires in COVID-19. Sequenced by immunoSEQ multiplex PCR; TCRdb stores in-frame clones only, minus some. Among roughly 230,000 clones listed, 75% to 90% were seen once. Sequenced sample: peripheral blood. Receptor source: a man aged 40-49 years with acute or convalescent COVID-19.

The CDR3 DNA is TGCGCCAGCAGCTCCTACAATAGGGAGGGGCAGTACTTC. The encoded protein is CASSSYNREGQYF. The chain couples TRBV5-1 to TRBJ2-7; the match to TRBD2 covers 7 bases. Germline V gene lookup returns CDR1 SGHRS and CDR2 YFSETQ. Unmatched junction bases numbered 9, after V lost 3 bases and J lost 9 bases. This CDR3 contains 13 residues.

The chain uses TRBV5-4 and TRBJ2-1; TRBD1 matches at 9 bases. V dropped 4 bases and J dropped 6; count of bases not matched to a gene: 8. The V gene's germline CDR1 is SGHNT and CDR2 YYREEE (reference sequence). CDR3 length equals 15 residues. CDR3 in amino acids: CASSAWDREINEQFF. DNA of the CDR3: TGTGCCAGCAGCGCATGGGACAGGGAGATCAATGAGCAGTTCTTC.

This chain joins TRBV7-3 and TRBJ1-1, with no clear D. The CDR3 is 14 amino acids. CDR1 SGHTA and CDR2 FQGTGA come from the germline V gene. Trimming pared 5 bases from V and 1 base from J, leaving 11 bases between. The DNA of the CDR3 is TGTGCCAGCAGCCGAGGGCCTCAGAACACTGAAGCTTTCTTT. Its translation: CASSRGPQNTEAFF.

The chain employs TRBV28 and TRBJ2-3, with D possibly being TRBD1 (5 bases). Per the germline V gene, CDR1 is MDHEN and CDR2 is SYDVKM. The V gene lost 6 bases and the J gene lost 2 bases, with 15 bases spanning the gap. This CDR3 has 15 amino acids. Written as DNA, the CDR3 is TGTGCCAGCAGCTCCCCCCCAGGGCTCACAGATACGCAGTATTTT. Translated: CASSSPPGLTDTQYF.

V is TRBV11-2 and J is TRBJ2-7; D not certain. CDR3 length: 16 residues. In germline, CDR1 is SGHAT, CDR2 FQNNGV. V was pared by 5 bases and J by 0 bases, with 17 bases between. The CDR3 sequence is CASSQVGQLSSYEQYF. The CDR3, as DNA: TGTGCCAGCAGCCAGGTGGGCCAGCTTTCCTCCTACGAGCAGTACTTC.

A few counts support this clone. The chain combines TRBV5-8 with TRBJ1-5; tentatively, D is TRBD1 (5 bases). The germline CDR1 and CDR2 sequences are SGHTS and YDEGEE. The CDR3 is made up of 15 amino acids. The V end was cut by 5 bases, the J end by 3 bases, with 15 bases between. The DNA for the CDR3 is TGTGCCAGCAGAATAGGAAGACAGTACAATCAGCCCCAGCATTTT. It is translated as CASRIGRQYNQPQHF.

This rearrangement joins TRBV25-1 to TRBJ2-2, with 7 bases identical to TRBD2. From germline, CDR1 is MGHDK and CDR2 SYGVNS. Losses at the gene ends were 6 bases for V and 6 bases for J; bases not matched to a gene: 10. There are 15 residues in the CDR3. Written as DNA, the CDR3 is TGTGCCAGCAGGGACCTCCGGGGGGACGCCGGGGAGCTGTTTTTT. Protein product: CASRDLRGDAGELFF.

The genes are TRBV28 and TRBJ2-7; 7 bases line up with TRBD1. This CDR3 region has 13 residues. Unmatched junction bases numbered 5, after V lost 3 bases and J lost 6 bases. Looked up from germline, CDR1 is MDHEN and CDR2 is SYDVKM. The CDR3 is CASSFGDSREQYF. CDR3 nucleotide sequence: TGTGCCAGCAGTTTTGGGGACAGTCGCGAGCAGTACTTC.

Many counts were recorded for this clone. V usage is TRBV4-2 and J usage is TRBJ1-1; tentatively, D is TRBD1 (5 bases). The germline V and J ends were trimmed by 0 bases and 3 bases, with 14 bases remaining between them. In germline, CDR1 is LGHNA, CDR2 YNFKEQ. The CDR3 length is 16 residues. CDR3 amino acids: CASSQDARQGDTEAFF. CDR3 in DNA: TGTGCCAGCAGCCAAGATGCGAGGCAGGGTGACACTGAAGCTTTCTTT.

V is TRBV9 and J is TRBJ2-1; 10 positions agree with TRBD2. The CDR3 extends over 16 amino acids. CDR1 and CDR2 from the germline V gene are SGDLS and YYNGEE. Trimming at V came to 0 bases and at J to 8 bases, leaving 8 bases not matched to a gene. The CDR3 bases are TGTGCCAGCAGCGTAGTTCGGGCTAGCGGGAGTGATGAGCAGTTCTTC. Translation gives CASSVVRASGSDEQFF.

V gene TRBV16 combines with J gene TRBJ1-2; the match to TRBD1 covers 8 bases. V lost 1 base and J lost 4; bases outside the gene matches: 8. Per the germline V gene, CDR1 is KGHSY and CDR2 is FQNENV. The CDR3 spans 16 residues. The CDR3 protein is CASSQLGPTGGYGYTF. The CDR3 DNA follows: TGTGCCAGCAGCCAATTGGGACCTACAGGGGGCTATGGCTACACCTTC.

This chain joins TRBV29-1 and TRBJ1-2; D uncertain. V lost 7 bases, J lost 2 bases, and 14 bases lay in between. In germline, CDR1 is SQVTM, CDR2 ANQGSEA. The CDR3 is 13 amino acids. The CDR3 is CSGGFGGNYGYTF. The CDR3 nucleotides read TGCAGCGGGGGATTCGGAGGGAACTATGGCTACACCTTC. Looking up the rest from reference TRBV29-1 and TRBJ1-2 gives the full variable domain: SAVISQKPSRDICQRGTSLTIQCQVDSQVTMMFWYRQQPGQSLTLIATANQGSEATYESGFVIDKFPISRPNLTFSTLTVSNMSPEDSSIYLCSGGFGGNYGYTFGSGTRLTVV.

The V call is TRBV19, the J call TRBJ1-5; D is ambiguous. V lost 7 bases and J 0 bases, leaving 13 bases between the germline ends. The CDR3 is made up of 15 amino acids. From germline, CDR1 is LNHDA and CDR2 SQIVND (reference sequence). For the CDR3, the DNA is TGTGCCAGTAAAACGAGGAGAAATAGCAATCAGCCCCAGCATTTT. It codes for CASKTRRNSNQPQHF.